Listed below are T cell receptor beta chains from one sample, sequenced in a study of CD8 T cells in Susac syndrome. Via MiXCR, TCRdb re-called the immunoSEQ multiplex PCR reads, giving one row per CDR3 protein. The table shows fewer than 350,000 distinct CDR3 sequences, with approximately 90% occurring only once. Sequencing was done on a sample of CD4+ T cells from PBMCs. These receptors all stem from a human donor with multiple sclerosis. Both conserved end residues are part of each CDR3. Fields, in order: clone size, D gene, V gene, J gene, CDR3 DNA, CDR3 protein. The D gene is left open where the match is weak. Part of the rows lack a size; the others show once, few, many or a class for expanded clones.

size: -
D: -
V: TRBV20-1
J: TRBJ1-1
DNA: TGCAGTGTGACAGTACTGGACAGTGGGTACACTGAAGCTTTCTTT
CDR3: CSVTVLDSGYTEAFF

size: -
D: -
V: TRBV29-1
J: TRBJ2-3
DNA: TGCAGCGTGGAGCAGGGGGGGACAGATACGCAGTATTTT
CDR3: CSVEQGGTDTQYF

size: -
D: TRBD1
V: TRBV20-1
J: TRBJ1-5
DNA: TGCAGTGCCCCCTCAGCCGACAGGGTTGGAAGTCAGCCCCAGCATTTT
CDR3: CSAPSADRVGSQPQHF

size: -
D: -
V: TRBV15
J: TRBJ2-1
DNA: TGTGCCACCATCCCCTGGGGCGGGGGCTTCTATGAGCAGTTCTTC
CDR3: CATIPWGGGFYEQFF

size: -
D: -
V: TRBV19
J: TRBJ2-7
DNA: TGTGCCAGTAGTACACCAGGGGTTTCCTACGAGCAGTACTTC
CDR3: CASSTPGVSYEQYF

size: once
D: TRBD1
V: TRBV2
J: TRBJ1-6
DNA: TGTGCCAGCAGTGGGACAGGGGTTAATTCACCCCTCCACTTT
CDR3: CASSGTGVNSPLHF

size: -
D: TRBD1
V: TRBV23-1
J: TRBJ1-3
DNA: TGCGCCAGCAATACCGACAGGGGTCTTCTTGGAAACACCATATATTTT
CDR3: CASNTDRGLLGNTIYF

size: -
D: TRBD1
V: TRBV4-3
J: TRBJ1-3
DNA: TGCGCCAGCAGCCAAGATTTGGCCAGGGGGAGAAACACCATATATTTT
CDR3: CASSQDLARGRNTIYF

size: -
D: TRBD1
V: TRBV3-1
J: TRBJ2-1
DNA: TGTGCCAGCAGCCACGCCGGGACAGGGGGCTACAATGAGCAGTTCTTC
CDR3: CASSHAGTGGYNEQFF

size: -
D: -
V: TRBV3-1
J: TRBJ2-1
DNA: TGTGCCAGCAGCCAAGTCGGGACGGGCGAGCAGTTCTTC
CDR3: CASSQVGTGEQFF

size: -
D: -
V: TRBV5-1
J: TRBJ2-5
DNA: TGCGCCAGCAGGCTGGCCTTACCGACAATTCAAGAGACCCAGTACTTC
CDR3: CASRLALPTIQETQYF

size: -
D: -
V: TRBV3-1
J: TRBJ1-5
DNA: TGTGCCAGCAGCCAATCTTCAGGTGAACGGCCCCAGCATTTT
CDR3: CASSQSSGERPQHF

size: -
D: TRBD2
V: TRBV29-1
J: TRBJ2-7
DNA: TGCAGCGTGACCAGCGGGAGCGGCTACGAGCAGTACTTC
CDR3: CSVTSGSGYEQYF

size: -
D: -
V: TRBV5-1
J: TRBJ2-5
DNA: TGCGCCAGCAGCCCTCAATCTCGCGCGTTAGAGACCCAGTACTTC
CDR3: CASSPQSRALETQYF

size: -
D: -
V: TRBV20-1
J: TRBJ1-4
DNA: TGCAGTACCACCACAGGGAATGAAAAACTGTTTTTT
CDR3: CSTTTGNEKLFF

size: -
D: -
V: TRBV4-2
J: TRBJ2-1
DNA: TGTGCCAGCAGCCAAGTTGGGAGCTCCTACAATGAGCAGTTCTTC
CDR3: CASSQVGSSYNEQFF

size: -
D: TRBD1
V: TRBV5-4
J: TRBJ1-1
DNA: TGTGCCAGCAGCGCCTACCGGGACAGGGGACAGAACACTGAAGCTTTCTTT
CDR3: CASSAYRDRGQNTEAFF

size: once
D: -
V: TRBV3-1
J: TRBJ2-3
DNA: TGTGCCAGCAGCCAATTCATCCCAGATACGCAGTATTTT
CDR3: CASSQFIPDTQYF

size: once
D: -
V: TRBV29-1
J: TRBJ1-1
DNA: TGCAGCGTCGGGACCCTAGGAGCTTTCTTT
CDR3: CSVGTLGAFF

size: -
D: -
V: TRBV7-9
J: TRBJ1-1
DNA: TGTGCCAGCAGCTTAGCGGCGGGGTTGGACACTGAAGCTTTCTTT
CDR3: CASSLAAGLDTEAFF

size: -
D: TRBD1
V: TRBV7-9
J: TRBJ1-1
DNA: TGTGCCAGCAGCGGGACAGGGGGCAAGGGCACTGAAGCTTTCTTT
CDR3: CASSGTGGKGTEAFF

size: -
D: TRBD2
V: TRBV10-3
J: TRBJ2-1
DNA: TGTGCCATCGGCGGGGGGCCTGGAGAGCAGTTCTTC
CDR3: CAIGGGPGEQFF

size: -
D: TRBD1
V: TRBV30
J: TRBJ2-7
DNA: TGTGCCTGGAGTGCGGACAGGGTCTACGAGCAGTACTTC
CDR3: CAWSADRVYEQYF

size: -
D: -
V: TRBV9
J: TRBJ1-1
DNA: TGTGCCAGCAGCGTAGTACAGGAGAACACTGAAGCTTTCTTT
CDR3: CASSVVQENTEAFF

size: -
D: -
V: TRBV5-1
J: TRBJ1-1
DNA: TGCGCCAGCAGCAACCCTCAGGGTTTGGGCACTGAAGCTTTCTTT
CDR3: CASSNPQGLGTEAFF

size: -
D: TRBD1
V: TRBV18
J: TRBJ2-7
DNA: TGTGCCAGCTCACCACCCCGGGACAGAAGCGAGCAGTACTTC
CDR3: CASSPPRDRSEQYF

size: -
D: -
V: TRBV6-1
J: TRBJ1-5
DNA: TGTGCCAGCAGTCCCGATCCAGCCAATCAGCCCCAGCATTTT
CDR3: CASSPDPANQPQHF